What follows is one T cell receptor (beta chain) and its context. Sequencing used immunoSEQ multiplex PCR; TCRdb keeps in-frame clones, though not all of them. The table lists about 80,000 clones, about 90% of them singletons, with approximately 1.5% in the top ten. This record comes from a study of T cell changes during pregnancy in multiple sclerosis. The sequenced sample was peripheral blood, obtained before pregnancy. This clonotype was sampled from a female donor with multiple sclerosis, enrolled in a pregnancy study.

CDR3: CASSRRGSEKLFF. The DNA of the CDR3 is TGTGCCAGCAGCCGTCGGGGGTCTGAAAAACTGTTTTTT. This chain joins TRBV14 and TRBJ1-4; D is possibly TRBD1 (5 bases). Trimming stripped 4 bases from V and 7 bases from J, with 10 bases between. Germline V CDR1 and CDR2: SGHDN, FVKESK. The CDR3 extends over 13 amino acids.